These T cell receptor beta chains were read from a single sample in a study of T cell responses to AZD1222 COVID-19 vaccine. Measured with immunoSEQ multiplex PCR; TCRdb has only the in-frame clones, and not every one. The table includes around 140,000 clones, 80% to 95% detected once. Sequencing used peripheral blood, obtained 28 days after the second AZD1222 dose. The receptors derive from an adult who received the AZD1222 COVID-19 vaccine. Each CDR3 is given with its conserved first and last residue. Fields, in order: V gene, D gene, J gene, clone size, CDR3 DNA, CDR3 protein. A D gene is named only where the DNA matches it firmly. The size of a clone is reported for some rows only, either as once, few or many, or as a class for expanded clones.

TRBV6-5	-	TRBJ1-2	-	TGTGCCAGCAGTTACTCGAGGGGGAGAAACTATGGCTACACCTTC	CASSYSRGRNYGYTF
TRBV9	TRBD1	TRBJ2-2	-	TGTGCCAGCAGCCCCCAAAGACAGGGCAACACCGGGGAGCTGTTTTTT	CASSPQRQGNTGELFF
TRBV7-2	-	TRBJ1-1	-	TGTGCCAGCAGCCCATTCCCCAGGGGAAAGGCTGAAGCTTTCTTT	CASSPFPRGKAEAFF
TRBV2	TRBD1	TRBJ2-1	-	TGTGCCAGCAGGTGGGGACAGGGGGTCTACAATGAGCAGTTCTTC	CASRWGQGVYNEQFF
TRBV13	-	TRBJ2-7	few	TGTGCCAGCAGCCCCCCCAGCCAGTACGAGCAGTACTTC	CASSPPSQYEQYF
TRBV5-6	-	TRBJ1-2	many	TGTGCCAGCAGCTTGGGGACAACCGCTAACTATGGCTACACCTTC	CASSLGTTANYGYTF
TRBV20-1	-	TRBJ1-4	few	TGCAGTGCTGCACCCGGAGAAAAACTGTTTTTT	CSAAPGEKLFF
TRBV7-2	-	TRBJ2-2	-	TGTGCCAGCAGCTCGTCCTACTTGATGCTGTTTTTT	CASSSSYLMLFF
TRBV10-3	TRBD1	TRBJ2-7	-	TGTGCCATCAGTGATCCCGGGACAGGGATTTACGAGCAGTACTTC	CAISDPGTGIYEQYF
TRBV7-8	-	TRBJ2-5	-	TGTGCCAGCAGCCAACCTGAGGGGACCCAGTACTTC	CASSQPEGTQYF
TRBV2	-	TRBJ1-2	-	TGTGCCAGCAGTGAGACCCCTAACTATGGCTACACCTTC	CASSETPNYGYTF
TRBV5-4	-	TRBJ2-1	-	TGTGCCAGCAGCCATCGTGGCCAGCACAATGAGCAGTTCTTC	CASSHRGQHNEQFF
TRBV30	-	TRBJ2-2	-	TGTGCCTGGAGTGTCTGGGGATATGTCACCGGGGAGCTGTTTTTT	CAWSVWGYVTGELFF
TRBV27	-	TRBJ2-1	-	TGTGCCAGCAGCCACGGGACAAAGGCCTACAATGAGCAGTTCTTC	CASSHGTKAYNEQFF